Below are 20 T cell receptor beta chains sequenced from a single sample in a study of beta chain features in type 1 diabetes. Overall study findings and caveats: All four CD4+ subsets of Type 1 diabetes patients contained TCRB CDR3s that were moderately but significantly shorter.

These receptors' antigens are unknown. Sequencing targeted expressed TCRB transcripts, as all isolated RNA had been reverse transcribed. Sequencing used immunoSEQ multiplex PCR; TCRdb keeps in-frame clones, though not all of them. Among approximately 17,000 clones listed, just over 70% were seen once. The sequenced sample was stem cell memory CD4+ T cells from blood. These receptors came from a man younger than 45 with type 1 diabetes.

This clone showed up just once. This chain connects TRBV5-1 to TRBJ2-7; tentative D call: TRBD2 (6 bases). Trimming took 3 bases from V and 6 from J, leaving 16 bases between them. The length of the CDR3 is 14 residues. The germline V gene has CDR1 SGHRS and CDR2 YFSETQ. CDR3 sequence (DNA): TGCGCCAGCAGCTCTGGGACTGGCCCGACCGAGCAGTACTTC. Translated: CASSSGTGPTEQYF.

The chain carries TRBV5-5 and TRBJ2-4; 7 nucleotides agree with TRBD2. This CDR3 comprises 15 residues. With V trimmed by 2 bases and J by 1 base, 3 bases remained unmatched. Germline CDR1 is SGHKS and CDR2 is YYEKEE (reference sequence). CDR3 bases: TGTGCCAGCAGCTTACTAGCGTTGGCCAAAAACATTCAGTACTTC. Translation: CASSLLALAKNIQYF.

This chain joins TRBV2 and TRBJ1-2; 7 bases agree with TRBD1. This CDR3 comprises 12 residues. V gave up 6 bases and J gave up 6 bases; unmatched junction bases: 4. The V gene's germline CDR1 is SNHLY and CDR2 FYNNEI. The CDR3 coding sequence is TGTGCCAGCAGGACAGGGCCCGATGGCTACACCTTC. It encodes CASRTGPDGYTF.

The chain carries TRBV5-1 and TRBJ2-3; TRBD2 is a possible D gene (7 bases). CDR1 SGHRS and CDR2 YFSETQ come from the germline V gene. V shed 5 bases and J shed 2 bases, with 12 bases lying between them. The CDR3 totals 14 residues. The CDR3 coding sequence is TGCGCCAGCAGTTTCCGGGGGGCCACAGATACGCAGTATTTT. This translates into CASSFRGATDTQYF.

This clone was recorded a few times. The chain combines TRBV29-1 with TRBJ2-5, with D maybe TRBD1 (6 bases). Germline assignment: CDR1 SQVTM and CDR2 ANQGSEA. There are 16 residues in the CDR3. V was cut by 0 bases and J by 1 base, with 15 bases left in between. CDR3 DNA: TGCAGCGTTGAAGATTATCTTTCGGACAGCCAAGAGACCCAGTACTTC. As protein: CSVEDYLSDSQETQYF.

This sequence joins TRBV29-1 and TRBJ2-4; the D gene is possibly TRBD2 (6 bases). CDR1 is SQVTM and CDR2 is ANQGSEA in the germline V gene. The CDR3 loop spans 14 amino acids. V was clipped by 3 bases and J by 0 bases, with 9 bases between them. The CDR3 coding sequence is TGCAGCGTTGATAGGGGACTAGCCAAAAACATTCAGTACTTC. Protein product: CSVDRGLAKNIQYF.

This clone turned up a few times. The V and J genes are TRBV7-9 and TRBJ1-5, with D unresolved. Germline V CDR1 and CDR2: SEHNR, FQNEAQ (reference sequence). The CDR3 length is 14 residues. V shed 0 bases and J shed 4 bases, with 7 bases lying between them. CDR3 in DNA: TGTGCCAGCAGCTTAGCGGCAGGTAATCAGCCCCAGCATTTT. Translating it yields CASSLAAGNQPQHF.

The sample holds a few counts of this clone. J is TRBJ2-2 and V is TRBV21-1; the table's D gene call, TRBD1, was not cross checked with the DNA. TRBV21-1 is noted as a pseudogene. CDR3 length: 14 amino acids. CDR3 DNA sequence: TGTGCCCCTTCAGGCGATGGGAACACCGGGGAGCTGTTTTTT. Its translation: CAPSGDGNTGELFF.

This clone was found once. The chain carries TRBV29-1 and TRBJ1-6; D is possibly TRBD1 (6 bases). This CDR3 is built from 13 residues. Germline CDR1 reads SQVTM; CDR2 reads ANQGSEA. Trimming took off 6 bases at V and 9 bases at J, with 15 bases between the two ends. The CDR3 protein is CSVKQGGSSPLHF. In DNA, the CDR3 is TGCAGCGTCAAACAGGGCGGGAGTTCACCCCTCCACTTT.

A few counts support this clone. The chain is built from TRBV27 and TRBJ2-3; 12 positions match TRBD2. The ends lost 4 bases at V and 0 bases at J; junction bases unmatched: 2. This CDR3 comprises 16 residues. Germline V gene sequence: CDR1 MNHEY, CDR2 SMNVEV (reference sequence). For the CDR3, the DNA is TGTGCCAGCAGTTCCGGACTAGCGGGGAGCACAGATACGCAGTATTTT. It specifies CASSSGLAGSTDTQYF.

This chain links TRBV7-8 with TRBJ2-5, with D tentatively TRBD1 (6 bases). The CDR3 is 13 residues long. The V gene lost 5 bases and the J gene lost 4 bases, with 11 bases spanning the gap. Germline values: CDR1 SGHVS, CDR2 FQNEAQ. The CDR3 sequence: CASSRGHSETQYF. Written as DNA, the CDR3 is TGTGCCAGCAGCAGGGGACACTCAGAGACCCAGTACTTC.

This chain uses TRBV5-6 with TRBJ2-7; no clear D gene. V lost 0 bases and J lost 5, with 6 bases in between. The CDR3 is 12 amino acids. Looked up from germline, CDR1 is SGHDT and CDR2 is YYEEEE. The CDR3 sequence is CASSLAGNEQYF. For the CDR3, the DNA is TGTGCCAGCAGCTTGGCCGGTAACGAGCAGTACTTC.

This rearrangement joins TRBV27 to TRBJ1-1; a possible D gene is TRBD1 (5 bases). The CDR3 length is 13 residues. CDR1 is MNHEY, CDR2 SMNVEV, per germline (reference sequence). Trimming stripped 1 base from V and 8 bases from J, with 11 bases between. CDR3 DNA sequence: TGTGCCAGCAGTTTATACAGGAGTGTAGAAGCTTTCTTT. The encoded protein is CASSLYRSVEAFF.

The CDR3 is CASSPTGVPYEQYF. As DNA, the CDR3 is TGTGCCAGCAGTCCTACAGGGGTACCCTACGAGCAGTACTTC. The chain recombines TRBV2 with TRBJ2-7; 7 bases match TRBD1. The V gene end was trimmed by 5 bases and the J gene end by 2 bases; junction bases not matched to a gene: 6. The germline V gene encodes CDR1 SNHLY and CDR2 FYNNEI. This CDR3 comprises 14 residues.

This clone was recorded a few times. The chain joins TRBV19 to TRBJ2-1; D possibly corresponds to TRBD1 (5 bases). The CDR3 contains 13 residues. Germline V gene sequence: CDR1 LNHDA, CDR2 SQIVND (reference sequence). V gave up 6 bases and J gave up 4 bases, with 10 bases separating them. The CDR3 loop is CASSPRQYNEQFF. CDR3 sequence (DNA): TGTGCCAGTAGCCCACGACAGTACAATGAGCAGTTCTTC.

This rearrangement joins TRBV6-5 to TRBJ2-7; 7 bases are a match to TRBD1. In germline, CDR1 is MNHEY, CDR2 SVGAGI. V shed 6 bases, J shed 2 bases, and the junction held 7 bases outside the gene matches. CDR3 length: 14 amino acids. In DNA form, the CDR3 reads TGTGCCAGCAGGAGGGACAGATCCACCTACGAGCAGTACTTC. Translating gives CASRRDRSTYEQYF.

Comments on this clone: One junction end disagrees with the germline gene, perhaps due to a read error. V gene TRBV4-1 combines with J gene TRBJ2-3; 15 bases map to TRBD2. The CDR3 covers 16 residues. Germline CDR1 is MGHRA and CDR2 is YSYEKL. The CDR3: CASSGLAGGNRNTQYF. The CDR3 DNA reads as TGTGCCAGCAGCGGACTAGCGGGGGGGAATAGAAATACGCAGTATTTT.

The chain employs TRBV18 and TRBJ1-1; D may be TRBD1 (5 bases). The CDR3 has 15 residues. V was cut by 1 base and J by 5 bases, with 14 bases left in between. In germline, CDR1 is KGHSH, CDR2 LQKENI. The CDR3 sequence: CASSPLAGKGTEAFF. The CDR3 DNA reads TGTGCCAGCTCACCACTAGCAGGGAAGGGGACTGAAGCTTTCTTT.

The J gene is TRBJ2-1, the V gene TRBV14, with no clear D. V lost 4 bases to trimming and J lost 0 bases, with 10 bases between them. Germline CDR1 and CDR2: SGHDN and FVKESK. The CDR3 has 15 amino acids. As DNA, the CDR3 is TGTGCCAGCAGCCTCCGTTTCTTCTCCTACAATGAGCAGTTCTTC. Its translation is CASSLRFFSYNEQFF.

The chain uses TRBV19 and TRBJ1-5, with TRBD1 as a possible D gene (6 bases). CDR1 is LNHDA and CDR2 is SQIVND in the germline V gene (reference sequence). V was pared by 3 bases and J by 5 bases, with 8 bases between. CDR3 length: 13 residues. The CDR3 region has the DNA TGTGCCAGTAGTATCAGGGGCGATCAGCCCCAGCATTTT. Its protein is CASSIRGDQPQHF.